Below are 25 T cell receptor beta chains sequenced from a single sample in a study of shared clonotypes between healthy human individuals. Sequencing used immunoSEQ multiplex PCR; TCRdb keeps in-frame clones, though not all of them. The table records around 1.9 million clones, 80% to 95% of them present only once. Naive CD8 isolation took CD45RO-negative cells positively selected for CCR7 and excluded terminally differentiated effector memory CD45RA+ cells. Sequencing was done on a sample of naive CD8+ T cells from PBMCs. These receptors came from a man aged 18-30 years in good health. Some clones in this sample may be carry-over from other donors' samples.

This clone was seen a few times. The chain links TRBV11-1 to TRBJ2-2; tentative D call: TRBD1 (5 bases). The length of the CDR3 is 14 residues. CDR1 is SGHAT, CDR2 FQDESV, per germline (reference sequence). Trimming cost V 0 bases and J 6 bases, with 8 bases left between them. The CDR3 DNA sequence: TGTGCCAGCAGCTTAGCAGGGGTGGCCGGGGAGCTGTTTTTT. Protein sequence: CASSLAGVAGELFF.

A word on this clone: Additional DNA sequences in this sample encode the identical CDR3. The V and J genes are TRBV7-9 and TRBJ1-5; no reliable D call. Germline CDR1 SEHNR, CDR2 FQNEAQ (reference sequence). This CDR3 contains 12 residues. V lost 1 base and J lost 7, with 5 bases in between. The CDR3 spells CASSLEGQPQHF. In nucleotides, the CDR3 is TGTGCCAGCAGCTTAGAGGGCCAGCCCCAGCATTTT.

This chain connects TRBV7-9 to TRBJ2-1, with D possibly TRBD2 on 6 matching bases. Per germline, CDR1 SEHNR and CDR2 FQNEAQ (reference sequence). Trimming stripped 6 bases from V and 0 bases from J, with 15 bases between. The CDR3 spans 16 residues. The CDR3 DNA follows: TGTGCCAGCAGTTTCTTGGGACTTAGCTCCTACAATGAGCAGTTCTTC. It is translated as CASSFLGLSSYNEQFF.

V usage is TRBV19 and J usage is TRBJ1-1; 7 positions agree with TRBD1. The V segment lost 7 bases and the J segment 0 bases; nucleotides outside the gene matches: 5. Germline CDR1 reads LNHDA; CDR2 reads SQIVND (reference sequence). CDR3 length: 14 residues. The CDR3: CASTQGGMNTEAFF. CDR3 DNA sequence: TGTGCCAGTACCCAGGGGGGGATGAACACTGAAGCTTTCTTT.

For the CDR3, the DNA is TGTGCCAGCAGTCTCCCAGGGGGCCCTGAAGCTTTCTTT. This codes for CASSLPGGPEAFF. The chain recombines TRBV2 with TRBJ1-1; TRBD1 matches at 8 bases. CDR3 length equals 13 residues. Germline V gene sequence: CDR1 SNHLY, CDR2 FYNNEI. The J segment lost 6 bases and the V segment lost 5 bases, leaving 5 bases of the junction unmatched. The full variable domain, in which reference TRBV2 and TRBJ1-1 provide the parts outside the CDR3, is EPEVTQTPSHQVTQMGQEVILRCVPISNHLYFYWYRQILGQKVEFLVSFYNNEISEKSEIFDDQFSVERPDGSNFTLKIRSTKLEDSAMYFCASSLPGGPEAFFGQGTRLTVV.

Only one count was recorded for this clone. The chain is built from TRBV7-9 and TRBJ2-7; D may be TRBD1 or TRBD2 (5 bases each). Germline V gene data show CDR1 as SEHNR and CDR2 as FQNEAQ (reference sequence). The CDR3 runs to 13 residues. V was clipped by 4 bases and J by 11 bases, with 18 bases between them. The CDR3 DNA reads TGTGCCAGCAGCTCATACCTTCGGGACGTTGAGTACTTC. Translated, it gives CASSSYLRDVEYF.

This rearrangement joins TRBV4-1 to TRBJ2-2; D gene unclear. The CDR3 runs to 12 residues. Deletions cut 4 bases from V and 6 bases from J, with 6 bases between. CDR1 MGHRA and CDR2 YSYEKL come from the germline V gene. In DNA, the CDR3 is TGCGCCAGCAGCCCCCTCCCCGGGGAGCTGTTTTTT. Translated: CASSPLPGELFF.

The rearrangement uses TRBV7-2 and TRBJ2-3; no definite D call. Per germline, CDR1 SGHTA and CDR2 FQGNSA. V lost 4 bases, J lost 6 bases, and 8 bases lay in between. CDR3 length: 12 amino acids. The CDR3 bases are TGTGCCAGCAGCTCCGAGGTGGATACGCAGTATTTT. Amino acids: CASSSEVDTQYF.

The chain is built from TRBV7-9 and TRBJ2-7; maybe TRBD2 (5 bases). The CDR3 is made up of 18 amino acids. The germline V gene has CDR1 SEHNR and CDR2 FQNEAQ (reference sequence). Trimming removed 2 bases from V and 0 bases from J, with 20 bases in between. The CDR3 DNA reads as TGTGCCAGCAGCTTATCAAGAGGACGAGTGGGGAGCTCCTACGAGCAGTACTTC. The encoded protein is CASSLSRGRVGSSYEQYF.

The chain employs TRBV11-2 and TRBJ1-4; D gene unclear. CDR1 SGHAT and CDR2 FQNNGV come from the germline V gene. V lost 4 bases and J 0 bases, leaving 6 bases between the germline ends. The CDR3 contains 14 residues. The CDR3 coding sequence is TGTGCCAGCAGCTACGACGCAACTAATGAAAAACTGTTTTTT. Amino acid sequence: CASSYDATNEKLFF.

The rearrangement joins TRBV13 to TRBJ2-1, with TRBD2 identical over 12 bases. Germline V gives CDR1 PRHDT, CDR2 FYEKMQ (reference sequence). The length of the CDR3 is 16 residues. V lost 5 bases, J lost 7 bases, and 9 bases stayed unmatched. The CDR3 region is CASSPRTSGIANEQFF. In nucleotides, the CDR3 is TGTGCCAGCAGCCCGAGGACTAGCGGGATCGCAAATGAGCAGTTCTTC.

The chain combines TRBV7-9 with TRBJ2-1; D is possibly TRBD1 (6 bases). V shed 4 bases and J shed 5 bases, with 15 bases lying between them. There are 15 residues in the CDR3. Germline CDR1 and CDR2: SEHNR and FQNEAQ (reference sequence). CDR3 protein: CASSSGTPRNNEQFF. In DNA form, the CDR3 reads TGTGCCAGCAGCTCTGGGACACCTAGAAACAATGAGCAGTTCTTC.

This rearrangement joins TRBV28 to TRBJ2-7, with D possibly being TRBD2 (5 bases). In germline, CDR1 is MDHEN, CDR2 SYDVKM. The CDR3 extends over 13 amino acids. The V and J ends lost 8 bases and 4 bases respectively, with 15 bases between them. The CDR3 loop is CASREEIGYEQYF. The CDR3 DNA reads TGTGCCAGCCGGGAAGAGATTGGTTACGAGCAGTACTTC.

This chain joins TRBV7-9 and TRBJ2-1; TRBD2 might be the D (6 bases). This CDR3 contains 17 residues. Per the germline V gene, CDR1 is SEHNR and CDR2 is FQNEAQ (reference sequence). Between the trimmed V and J ends, which lost 5 bases and 1 base, there was a span of 18 bases. The DNA of the CDR3 is TGTGCCAGCAGCGGTGTGTTAGCGGAAAAGTCCTACAATGAGCAGTTCTTC. Its protein product is CASSGVLAEKSYNEQFF.

The chain uses TRBV30 and TRBJ1-6; D unresolved. This CDR3 comprises 13 residues. V gave up 6 bases and J gave up 7 bases, with 13 bases separating them. Germline V lookup: CDR1 GTSNPN, CDR2 SVGIG (reference sequence). The DNA of the CDR3 is TGTGCCTGTGGTGCCGGGTACAATTCACCCCTCCACTTT. It encodes CACGAGYNSPLHF. Full variable domain (rest looked up from reference TRBV30 and TRBJ1-6): SQTIHQWPATLVQPVGSPLSLECTVEGTSNPNLYWYRQAAGRGLQLLFYSVGIGQISSEVPQNLSASRPQDRQFILSSKKLLLSDSGFYLCACGAGYNSPLHFGNGTRLTVT.

The chain carries TRBV28 and TRBJ2-1; TRBD1 might be the D (6 bases). The germline gives CDR1 MDHEN, CDR2 SYDVKM. The V gene lost 8 bases and the J gene lost 3 bases, with 17 bases spanning the gap. CDR3 size: 15 residues. The CDR3 sequence: CASPFGQGFYNEQFF. The CDR3 DNA is TGTGCCAGCCCATTCGGGCAGGGGTTCTACAATGAGCAGTTCTTC.

This sequence joins TRBV7-8 and TRBJ1-1, with D maybe TRBD1 (5 bases). Germline V gives CDR1 SGHVS, CDR2 FQNEAQ. The CDR3 spans 16 residues. Trimming stripped 2 bases from V and 5 bases from J, with 18 bases between. The CDR3 protein is CASSLMIVEGRTEAFF. CDR3 bases: TGTGCCAGCAGCTTAATGATTGTGGAGGGGCGTACTGAAGCTTTCTTT.

The chain is built from TRBV2 and TRBJ2-7; D remains unclear. V shed 4 bases and J shed 0 bases, with 10 bases lying between them. Per germline, CDR1 SNHLY and CDR2 FYNNEI. The CDR3 covers 14 residues. The CDR3 here is CASSGPYNSYEQYF. The CDR3 bases are TGTGCCAGCAGTGGCCCCTACAACTCCTACGAGCAGTACTTC.

This clone appeared a single time. This sequence joins TRBV18 and TRBJ1-1; 7 nucleotides line up with TRBD1. The germline CDR1 and CDR2 sequences are KGHSH and LQKENI. The CDR3 extends over 15 amino acids. V dropped 6 bases and J dropped 5; count of bases not matched to a gene: 12. The DNA for the CDR3 is TGTGCCAGCTCTCCCCCAGGGGGGAGTCAGACTGAAGCTTTCTTT. Amino acid sequence: CASSPPGGSQTEAFF.

The chain is built from TRBV6-5 and TRBJ2-1; D might be TRBD2 (5 bases). V was shortened by 5 bases and J by 7 bases, with 15 bases between the two germline ends. Germline V gene lookup returns CDR1 MNHEY and CDR2 SVGAGI. CDR3 length: 14 amino acids. The CDR3 loop reads CASSGLAFVNEQFF. CDR3 DNA sequence: TGTGCCAGCAGTGGGCTAGCATTTGTAAATGAGCAGTTCTTC.

This chain uses TRBV11-2 with TRBJ2-2, with D unclear. The germline V gene has CDR1 SGHAT and CDR2 FQNNGV. Trimming took off 7 bases at V and 5 bases at J, with 11 bases between the two ends. The CDR3 contains 13 residues. The CDR3 DNA reads TGTGCCAGCACCAAAAGTGGGACCGGGGAGCTGTTTTTT. Translation: CASTKSGTGELFF.

The V call is TRBV28, the J call TRBJ2-3; 7 bases are a match to TRBD1. The germline V gene encodes CDR1 MDHEN and CDR2 SYDVKM. The CDR3 totals 16 residues. With 6 bases clipped from V and 4 bases from J, the junction kept 13 bases outside the gene matches. CDR3 sequence (DNA): TGTGCCAGCAGCCACCGACAGGGAGAAGTGGCAGATACGCAGTATTTT. Translation gives CASSHRQGEVADTQYF.

V is TRBV30 and J is TRBJ1-4; the D gene is possibly TRBD1 (6 bases). Trimming cost V 5 bases and J 7 bases, with 17 bases left between them. The CDR3 contains 14 residues. CDR1 and CDR2 from the germline V gene are GTSNPN and SVGIG (reference sequence). CDR3 nucleotide sequence: TGTGCCTGGGCTAAACAGGGATTTGGTGAAAAACTGTTTTTT. Protein product: CAWAKQGFGEKLFF.

The chain employs TRBV30 and TRBJ2-1; D tentatively reads TRBD1 or TRBD2 (5 bases each). V shed 2 bases and J shed 10 bases, with 9 bases lying between them. Germline V CDR1 and CDR2: GTSNPN, SVGIG (reference sequence). The CDR3 loop spans 11 amino acids. CDR3 protein: CAWSLGTEQFF. Written as DNA, the CDR3 is TGTGCCTGGAGTCTCGGGACCGAGCAGTTCTTC.

This sequence joins TRBV9 and TRBJ2-5; possibly TRBD2 for D (6 bases). The CDR3 totals 14 residues. Trimming pared 0 bases from V and 4 bases from J, leaving 10 bases between. Looked up from germline, CDR1 is SGDLS and CDR2 is YYNGEE. Here the CDR3 DNA reads TGTGCCAGCAGCGTAGCTACTAGCCGAGAGACCCAGTACTTC. It translates to CASSVATSRETQYF. Looking up the rest from reference TRBV9 and TRBJ2-5 gives the full variable domain: DSGVTQTPKHLITATGQRVTLRCSPRSGDLSVYWYQQSLDQGLQFLIQYYNGEERAKGNILERFSAQQFPDLHSELNLSSLELGDSALYFCASSVATSRETQYFGPGTRLLVL.